The clone carrying this TCR beta chain was observed at least ten times. Its cognate antigen is unknown. TCRdb analysed the 5' RACE reads with MiXCR anew, one entry per CDR3 protein. This sample has about 120,000 distinct CDR3 sequences, with more than 7.5% found just once. This record comes from a study of T cells after yellow fever vaccination. Overall study findings and caveats: A secondary response was less intense yet reached its peak sooner, at day 5 versus 15. A minor fraction of clonotypes spanned both CD4 and CD8 compartments. The presence of abundant clonotypes contaminating from the bulk population was possible in FACS-sorted repertoires. Detected again after the booster were most primary-vaccination clones, at 96% CD4 and 88% CD8.

The specimen comprised CD8+ T cells sorted from PBMCs, sampled on the day of the yellow fever booster vaccination. The origin of this receptor is a man younger than 35 who received the YFV17D yellow fever vaccine.

The CDR3 is CASSRGFADTQYF. As DNA, the CDR3 is TGTGCCAGCAGCCGCGGGTTCGCAGATACGCAGTATTTT. The chain uses TRBV7-6 and TRBJ2-3; possible D gene TRBD2, 5 bases. V lost 5 bases and J 4 bases, leaving 10 bases between the germline ends. The CDR3 runs to 13 residues. In germline, CDR1 is SGHVS, CDR2 FNYEAQ.